One and the same sample provided the 15 T cell receptor beta chains below, sequenced in a study of T cell responses to AZD1222 COVID-19 vaccine. Some clones are missing from TCRdb's copy, which holds only in-frame ones; the method was immunoSEQ multiplex PCR. The data contain 110,000 or so clones, 88% of them singletons. This sample comprised peripheral blood, obtained 28 days after the second AZD1222 dose. These receptors came from an adult who received the AZD1222 COVID-19 vaccine.

The chain combines TRBV2 with TRBJ1-5; the D gene is possibly TRBD1 (5 bases). Germline V lookup: CDR1 SNHLY, CDR2 FYNNEI. Trimming took off 8 bases at V and 8 bases at J, with 16 bases between the two ends. This CDR3 has 13 residues. Here the CDR3 reads CASQTARLEPQHF. The DNA of the CDR3 is TGTGCCAGCCAGACAGCCCGGTTGGAGCCCCAGCATTTT.

The chain has TRBV11-3 and TRBJ2-1; D gene unclear. V was trimmed by 3 bases and J by 3 bases, leaving 9 bases between them. The germline V gene has CDR1 SGHNT and CDR2 YENEEA. The CDR3 extends over 14 amino acids. CDR3 protein: CASSFHGYYNEQFF. The CDR3 DNA is TGTGCCAGCAGCTTCCACGGGTACTACAATGAGCAGTTCTTC.

This chain connects TRBV6-1 to TRBJ1-3; D not resolved. V was cut by 3 bases and J by 0 bases, with 3 bases left in between. Germline V gene sequence: CDR1 MNHNS, CDR2 SASEGT. The CDR3 totals 13 residues. The CDR3: CASSDSSGNTIYF. DNA for the CDR3: TGTGCCAGCAGTGACAGCTCTGGAAACACCATATATTTT.

The sample holds one count of this clone. The chain recombines TRBV5-6 with TRBJ1-6; no definite D call. The CDR3 is 14 amino acids. The germline V and J ends were trimmed by 8 bases and 7 bases, with 16 bases remaining between them. The germline V gene has CDR1 SGHDT and CDR2 YYEEEE. CDR3 region: CARPLWRGNSPLHF. The CDR3 nucleotides read TGTGCCAGACCCCTGTGGCGCGGGAATTCACCCCTCCACTTT.

The rearrangement links TRBV3-1 (or the pseudogene TRBV3-2) to TRBJ1-2; D perhaps matches TRBD1 (6 bases). This CDR3 has 13 residues. The germline gives CDR1 LGHDT, CDR2 YNNKEL (reference sequence). V was cut by 1 base and J by 7 bases, with 10 bases left in between. The CDR3 region is CASSQGGALGYTF. For the CDR3, the DNA is TGTGCCAGCAGCCAAGGGGGGGCGCTTGGCTACACCTTC.

This clone was picked up one time. The rearrangement links TRBV18 to TRBJ1-6, with D unclear. The CDR3 spans 15 residues. V lost 3 bases and J lost 6, with 12 bases in between. Germline values: CDR1 KGHSH, CDR2 LQKENI. This chain's CDR3 is CASSPLPGINSPLHF. CDR3 coding DNA: TGTGCCAGCTCACCTCTTCCCGGTATTAATTCACCCCTCCACTTT.

The V gene is TRBV29-1, the J gene TRBJ1-5; D not resolved. The V gene's germline CDR1 is SQVTM and CDR2 ANQGSEA. The CDR3 is made up of 14 amino acids. V was clipped by 6 bases and J by 0 bases, with 12 bases between them. The CDR3 nucleotides read TGCAGCGTCAAGGGAGGTTATAGCAATCAGCCCCAGCATTTT. It encodes CSVKGGYSNQPQHF.

CDR3 loop: CASSGRRGQQGYTF. In DNA, the CDR3 is TGTGCCAGCAGCGGACGTCGAGGACAGCAGGGCTACACCTTC. V is TRBV7-2 and J is TRBJ1-2; the D gene is possibly TRBD1 (6 bases). CDR1 and CDR2 (germline): SGHTA, FQGNSA. V lost 5 bases and J lost 8, with 18 bases in between. The CDR3 totals 14 residues. Together with reference TRBV7-2 and TRBJ1-2, the CDR3 gives the full variable domain: GAGVSQSPSNKVTEKGKDVELRCDPISGHTALYWYRQSLGQGLEFLIYFQGNSAPDKSGLPSDRFSAERTGGSVSTLTIQRTQQEDSAVYLCASSGRRGQQGYTFGSGTRLTVV.

This chain uses TRBV21-1 with TRBJ1-3. TRBV21-1 has pseudogene status. This CDR3 has 13 residues. Written as DNA, the CDR3 is TGTGCCAGCGAGGGGCGGGGTGGAAACACCATATATTTT. Protein product: CASEGRGGNTIYF.

This chain uses TRBV19 with TRBJ1-1; perhaps TRBD1 as D (5 bases). Germline-derived CDR1 and CDR2 are LNHDA and SQIVND (reference sequence). CDR3 length: 15 amino acids. V lost 2 bases and J 2 bases, leaving 12 bases between the germline ends. CDR3 loop: CASSISNRPNTEAFF. The CDR3 DNA sequence: TGTGCCAGTAGTATATCGAACAGGCCCAACACTGAAGCTTTCTTT. Drawing the rest from reference TRBV19 and TRBJ1-1, the complete variable domain is DGGITQSPKYLFRKEGQNVTLSCEQNLNHDAMYWYRQDPGQGLRLIYYSQIVNDFQKGDIAEGYSVSREKKESFPLTVTSAQKNPTAFYLCASSISNRPNTEAFFGQGTRLTVV.

This chain connects TRBV11-3 to TRBJ1-3; D may be TRBD1 (5 bases). This CDR3 region has 15 residues. The V gene's germline CDR1 is SGHNT and CDR2 YENEEA. V was cut by 5 bases and J by 4 bases, with 15 bases left in between. Written as DNA, the CDR3 is TGTGCCAGCAGCCACGGCGGGGCAGGAGGAAACACCATATATTTT. Amino acids: CASSHGGAGGNTIYF. The full variable domain, rest sourced from reference TRBV11-3 and TRBJ1-3, is EAGVVQSPRYKIIEKKQPVAFWCNPISGHNTLYWYLQNLGQGPELLIRYENEEAVDDSQLPKDRFSAERLKGVDSTLKIQPAELGDSAVYLCASSHGGAGGNTIYFGEGSWLTVV.

The chain links TRBV7-6 to TRBJ2-7; TRBD1 matches 7 bases. Germline-derived CDR1 and CDR2 are SGHVS and FNYEAQ. V gave up 4 bases and J gave up 0 bases; unmatched junction bases: 6. The CDR3 consists of 15 residues. CDR3 nucleotide sequence: TGTGCCAGCAGCTCAGAGTCAGGGGGCTCCTACGAGCAGTACTTC. This encodes CASSSESGGSYEQYF.

The genes are TRBV10-1 and TRBJ2-3; a weak D match, TRBD2 (6 bases). V shed 8 bases and J shed 0 bases, with 9 bases lying between them. CDR1 WNHNN and CDR2 SYGVQD come from the germline V gene (reference sequence). This CDR3 contains 13 residues. In DNA, the CDR3 is TGCGCCAGCCAGAGCGGGAGCACAGATACGCAGTATTTT. Translated: CASQSGSTDTQYF.

The rearrangement uses TRBV7-3 and TRBJ2-1; D is tentatively TRBD1 or TRBD2 (5 bases each). V was pared by 3 bases and J by 6 bases, with 12 bases between. From germline, CDR1 is SGHTA and CDR2 FQGTGA. There are 14 residues in the CDR3. The CDR3 loop is CASSLSGTTNEQFF. CDR3 bases: TGTGCCAGCAGCTTGTCCGGGACCACCAATGAGCAGTTCTTC.

The chain is built from TRBV27 and TRBJ1-1, with D perhaps matching TRBD1 (5 bases). Germline values: CDR1 MNHEY, CDR2 SMNVEV (reference sequence). V lost 4 bases and J 5 bases, leaving 11 bases between the germline ends. The CDR3 is 13 amino acids. The CDR3 protein is CASSWGGRTEAFF. CDR3 nucleotides: TGTGCCAGCAGTTGGGGCGGACGGACTGAAGCTTTCTTT.